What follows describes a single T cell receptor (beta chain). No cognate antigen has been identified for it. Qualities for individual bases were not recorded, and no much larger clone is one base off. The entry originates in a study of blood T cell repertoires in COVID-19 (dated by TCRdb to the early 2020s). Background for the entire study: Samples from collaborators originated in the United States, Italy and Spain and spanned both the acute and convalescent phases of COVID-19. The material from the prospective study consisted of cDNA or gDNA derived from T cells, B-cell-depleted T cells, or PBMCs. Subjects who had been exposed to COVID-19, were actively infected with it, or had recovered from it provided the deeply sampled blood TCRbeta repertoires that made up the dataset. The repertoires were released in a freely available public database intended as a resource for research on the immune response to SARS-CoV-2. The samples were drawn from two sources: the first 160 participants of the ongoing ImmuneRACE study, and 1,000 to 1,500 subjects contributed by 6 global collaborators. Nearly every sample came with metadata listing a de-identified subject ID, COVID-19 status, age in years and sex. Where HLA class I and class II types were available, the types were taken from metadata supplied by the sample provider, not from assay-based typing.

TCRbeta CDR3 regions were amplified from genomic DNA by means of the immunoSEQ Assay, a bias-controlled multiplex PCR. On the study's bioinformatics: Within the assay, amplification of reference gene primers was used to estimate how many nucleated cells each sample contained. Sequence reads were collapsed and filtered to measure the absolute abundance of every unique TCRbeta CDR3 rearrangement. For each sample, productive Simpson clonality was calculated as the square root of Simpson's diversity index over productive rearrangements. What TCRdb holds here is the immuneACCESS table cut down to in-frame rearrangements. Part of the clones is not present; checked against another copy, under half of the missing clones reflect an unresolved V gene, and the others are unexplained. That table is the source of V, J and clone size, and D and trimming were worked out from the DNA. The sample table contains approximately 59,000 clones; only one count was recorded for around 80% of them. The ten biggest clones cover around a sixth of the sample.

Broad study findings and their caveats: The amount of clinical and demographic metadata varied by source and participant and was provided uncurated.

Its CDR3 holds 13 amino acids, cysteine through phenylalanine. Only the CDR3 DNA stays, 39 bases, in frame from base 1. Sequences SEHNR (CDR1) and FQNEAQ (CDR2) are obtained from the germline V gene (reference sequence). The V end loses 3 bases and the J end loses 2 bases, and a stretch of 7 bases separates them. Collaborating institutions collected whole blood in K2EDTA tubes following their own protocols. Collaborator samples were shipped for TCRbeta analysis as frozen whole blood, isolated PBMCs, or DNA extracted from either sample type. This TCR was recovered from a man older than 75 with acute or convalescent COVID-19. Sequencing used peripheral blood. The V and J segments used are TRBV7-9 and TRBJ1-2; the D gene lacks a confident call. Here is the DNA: TGTGCCAGCAGCTTTGACGGGAACTATGGCTACACCTTC. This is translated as CASSFDGNYGYTF.